Below, one T cell receptor beta chain is given with its context. Its antigen remains unidentified. This CDR3 has 16 amino acids. The V and J ends lost 6 bases and 4 bases, in that order; junction bases with no gene match: 11. In germline, CDR1 is MNHEY, CDR2 SMNVEV (reference sequence). Sequenced by immunoSEQ multiplex PCR; TCRdb stores in-frame clones only, minus some. The table has about 53,000 clones, about 88% seen once; the top ten hold under 3.5%. The source of the sample is a study of chemoradiotherapy in HPV16-positive cancers. Study-wide results and limits: Non-HPV-specific T cells did not expand in tumors during treatment, whereas candidate HPV-specific clones and E7-related motifs did. In HPV16-positive patients, HPV-responsive T-cell expansion tracked better recurrence-free survival. Functional assays defining HPV-specific T cells used only a couple of HPV16-positive patients.

Repeated repertoire sampling spanned the course of chemoradiotherapy. The rearrangement links TRBV27 to TRBJ2-1; 8 bases align to TRBD1. The source material was blood, sampled from a patient who underwent chemoradiotherapy. The receptor was isolated from a human donor with HPV-associated anogenital cancer. The CDR3 here is CASRTNGQGVYNEQFF. The CDR3 bases are TGTGCCAGCAGAACCAACGGACAGGGAGTATACAATGAGCAGTTCTTC.